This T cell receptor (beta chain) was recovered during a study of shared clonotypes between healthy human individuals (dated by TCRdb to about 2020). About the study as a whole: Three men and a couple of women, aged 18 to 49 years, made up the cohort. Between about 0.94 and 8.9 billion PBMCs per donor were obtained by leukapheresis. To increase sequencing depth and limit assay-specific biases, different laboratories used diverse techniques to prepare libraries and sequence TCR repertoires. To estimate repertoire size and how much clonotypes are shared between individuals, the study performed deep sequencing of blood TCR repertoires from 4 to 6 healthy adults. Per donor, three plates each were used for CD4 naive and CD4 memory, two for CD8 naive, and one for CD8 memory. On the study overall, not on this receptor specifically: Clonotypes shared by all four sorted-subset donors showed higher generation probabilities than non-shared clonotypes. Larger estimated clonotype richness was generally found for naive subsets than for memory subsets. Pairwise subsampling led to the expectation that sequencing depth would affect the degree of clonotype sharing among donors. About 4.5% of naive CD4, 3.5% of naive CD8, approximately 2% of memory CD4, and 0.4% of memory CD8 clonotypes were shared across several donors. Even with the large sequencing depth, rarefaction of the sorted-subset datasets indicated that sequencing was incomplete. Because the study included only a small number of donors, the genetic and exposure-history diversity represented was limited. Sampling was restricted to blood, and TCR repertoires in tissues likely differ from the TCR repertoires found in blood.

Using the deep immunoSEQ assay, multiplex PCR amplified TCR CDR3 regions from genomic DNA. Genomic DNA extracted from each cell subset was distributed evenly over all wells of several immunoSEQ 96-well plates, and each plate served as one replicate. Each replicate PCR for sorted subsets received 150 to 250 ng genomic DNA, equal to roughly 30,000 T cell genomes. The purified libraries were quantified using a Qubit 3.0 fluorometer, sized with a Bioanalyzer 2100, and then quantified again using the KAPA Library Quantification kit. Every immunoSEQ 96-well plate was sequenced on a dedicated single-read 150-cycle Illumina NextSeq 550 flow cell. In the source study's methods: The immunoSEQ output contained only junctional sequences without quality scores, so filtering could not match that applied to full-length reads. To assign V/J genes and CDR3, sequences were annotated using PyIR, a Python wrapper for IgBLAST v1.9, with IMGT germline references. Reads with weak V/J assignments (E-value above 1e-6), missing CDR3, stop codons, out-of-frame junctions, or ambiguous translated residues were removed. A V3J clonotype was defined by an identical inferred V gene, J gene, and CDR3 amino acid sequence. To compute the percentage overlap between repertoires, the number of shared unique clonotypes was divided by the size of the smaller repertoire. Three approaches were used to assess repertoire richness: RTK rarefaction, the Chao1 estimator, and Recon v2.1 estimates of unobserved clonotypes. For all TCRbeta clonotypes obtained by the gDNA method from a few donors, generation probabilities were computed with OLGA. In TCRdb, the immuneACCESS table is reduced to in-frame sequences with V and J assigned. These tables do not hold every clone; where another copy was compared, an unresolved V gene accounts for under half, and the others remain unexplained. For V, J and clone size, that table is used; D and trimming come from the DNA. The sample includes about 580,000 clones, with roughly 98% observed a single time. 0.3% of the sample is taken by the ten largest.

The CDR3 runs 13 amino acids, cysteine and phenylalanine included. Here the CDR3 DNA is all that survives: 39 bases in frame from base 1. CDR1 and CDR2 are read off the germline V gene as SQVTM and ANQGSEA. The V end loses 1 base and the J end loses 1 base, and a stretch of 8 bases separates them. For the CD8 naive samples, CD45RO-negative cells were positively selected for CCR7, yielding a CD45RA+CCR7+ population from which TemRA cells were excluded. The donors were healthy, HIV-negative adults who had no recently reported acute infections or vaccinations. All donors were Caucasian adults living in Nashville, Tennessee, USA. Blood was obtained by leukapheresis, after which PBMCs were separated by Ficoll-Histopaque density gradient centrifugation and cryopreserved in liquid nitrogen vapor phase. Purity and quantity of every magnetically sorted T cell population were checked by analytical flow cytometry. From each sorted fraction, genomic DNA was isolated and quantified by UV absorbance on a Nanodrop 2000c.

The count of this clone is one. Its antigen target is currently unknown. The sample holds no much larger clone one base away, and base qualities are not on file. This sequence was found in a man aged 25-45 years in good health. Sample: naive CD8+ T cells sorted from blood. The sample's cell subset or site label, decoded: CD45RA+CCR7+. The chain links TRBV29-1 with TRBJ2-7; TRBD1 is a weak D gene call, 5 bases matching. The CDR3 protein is CSVEGTNSYEQYF. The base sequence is TGCAGCGTTGAAGGGACAAATTCCTACGAGCAGTACTTC.